One sample yielded the 25 T cell receptor beta chains listed below, sequenced in a study of a mutant IDH1 vaccine in newly diagnosed glioma. The repertoire was sequenced with immunoSEQ multiplex PCR; TCRdb's copy has only in-frame clones and lacks some. The table lists about 12,000 clones, around 86% of them singletons. Specified time point: week 5, during vaccination. Alongside topical imiquimod, each dose of vaccine comprised 300 ug of mutant IDH1 20-mer peptide. Their target antigens are unknown. The specimen comprised PBMCs, sampled from a glioma patient whose treatment included an IDH1 peptide vaccine. All receptors derive from a woman between 40 and 55 years old with glioma. Some clones in this sample may be carry-over from other donors' samples.

The chain combines TRBV19 with TRBJ2-1; possible D gene TRBD1, 6 bases. The germline V gene has CDR1 LNHDA and CDR2 SQIVND (reference sequence). CDR3 length: 14 amino acids. Trimming removed 3 bases from V and 6 bases from J, with 12 bases in between. The CDR3 protein is CASSMGRGSNEQFF. Here the CDR3 DNA reads TGTGCCAGTAGTATGGGCAGGGGTAGCAATGAGCAGTTCTTC.

The CDR3 sequence: CASSQQGDTEAFF. The CDR3 bases are TGTGCCAGCAGCCAGCAGGGGGACACTGAAGCTTTCTTT. This chain uses TRBV7-2 with TRBJ1-1; 7 nucleotides agree with TRBD1. CDR3 size: 13 residues. CDR1 and CDR2 from the germline V gene are SGHTA and FQGNSA. After removal of 5 bases from V and 3 bases from J, the junction contained 3 bases not matched to a gene. Together with reference TRBV7-2 and TRBJ1-1, the CDR3 gives the full variable domain: GAGVSQSPSNKVTEKGKDVELRCDPISGHTALYWYRQSLGQGLEFLIYFQGNSAPDKSGLPSDRFSAERTGGSVSTLTIQRTQQEDSAVYLCASSQQGDTEAFFGQGTRLTVV.

The genes are TRBV10-3 and TRBJ1-2, with 10 bases identical to TRBD1. Germline assignment: CDR1 ENHRY and CDR2 SYGVKD. The J segment lost 5 bases and the V segment lost 11 bases, leaving 8 bases of the junction unmatched. The CDR3 is 13 residues long. CDR3 DNA: TGTGCCGCGCTTCCGGGACAGGGGTATGGCTACACCTTC. It is translated as CAALPGQGYGYTF.

The chain links TRBV2 to TRBJ1-3, with D uncertain. This CDR3 has 12 residues. Trimming shortened V by 4 bases and J by 0 bases, and 1 base separated the two germline ends. Germline CDR1 and CDR2: SNHLY and FYNNEI. CDR3 protein: CASSGSGNTIYF. In nucleotides, the CDR3 is TGTGCCAGCAGTGGCTCTGGAAACACCATATATTTT.

This chain connects TRBV5-6 to TRBJ2-5, with D hard to call. Germline-derived CDR1 and CDR2 are SGHDT and YYEEEE. V was trimmed by 3 bases and J by 11 bases, leaving 26 bases between them. CDR3 length: 16 residues. The CDR3 DNA is TGTGCCAGCAGCTCGGGTCCCCCAGGTAGCTCCTATGAGCAGTACTTC. Translation gives CASSSGPPGSSYEQYF.

The chain carries TRBV2 and TRBJ2-1; 7 bases are a match to TRBD2. Looked up from germline, CDR1 is SNHLY and CDR2 is FYNNEI. V trimming: 3 bases; J trimming: 6 bases; junction bases outside the gene matches: 14. CDR3 length: 17 residues. The CDR3 reads CASSERGAGLVFNEQFF. CDR3 nucleotide sequence: TGTGCCAGCAGTGAGAGGGGCGCAGGACTAGTATTCAATGAGCAGTTCTTC.

The genes are TRBV7-2 and TRBJ2-7, with TRBD1 matching 8 bases. V shed 10 bases, J shed 0 bases, and the junction held 5 bases outside the gene matches. This CDR3 has 13 amino acids. CDR1 SGHTA and CDR2 FQGNSA come from the germline V gene. The CDR3 is CAIKQGGSYEQYF. CDR3 bases: TGTGCCATTAAACAGGGGGGCTCCTACGAGCAGTACTTC.

The chain links TRBV27 to TRBJ2-4; the D gene is possibly TRBD2 (6 bases). V gave up 6 bases and J gave up 0 bases, with 21 bases separating them. Germline lookup yields CDR1 MNHEY and CDR2 SMNVEV (reference sequence). This CDR3 spans 18 amino acids. The CDR3, as DNA: TGTGCCAGCAGAGCCCTCACGGGAGTGGGGGTAGCCAAAAACATTCAGTACTTC. This codes for CASRALTGVGVAKNIQYF.

This chain links TRBV5-6 with TRBJ1-2, with D possibly matching TRBD1 (5 bases). Germline CDR1 is SGHDT and CDR2 is YYEEEE. The V and J ends lost 2 bases and 3 bases respectively, with 17 bases between them. This CDR3 region has 16 residues. DNA for the CDR3: TGTGCCAGCAGCTTCGGGCTCTTTGGGACTCACTATGGCTACACCTTC. It yields the protein CASSFGLFGTHYGYTF.

CDR3: CAWSGRRDHGYTF. CDR3 nucleotide sequence: TGTGCCTGGAGTGGTCGCAGGGATCATGGCTACACCTTC. The chain carries TRBV30 and TRBJ1-2; D may be TRBD1 (5 bases). V was clipped by 1 base and J by 6 bases, with 12 bases between them. This CDR3 is built from 13 residues. Germline V gene data show CDR1 as GTSNPN and CDR2 as SVGIG (reference sequence).

This chain joins TRBV10-2 and TRBJ1-2; D not resolved. CDR1 WSHSY and CDR2 SAAADI come from the germline V gene. V was shortened by 4 bases and J by 7 bases, with 19 bases between the two germline ends. This CDR3 is built from 15 residues. The CDR3 here is CASSGSQPATLGYTF. The CDR3 DNA reads as TGCGCCAGCAGTGGGTCCCAGCCCGCCACCCTTGGCTACACCTTC.

The chain joins TRBV2 to TRBJ1-4; D unclear. CDR1 and CDR2 (germline): SNHLY, FYNNEI. Trimming stripped 0 bases from V and 4 bases from J, with 6 bases between. The CDR3 spans 14 residues. This CDR3 is CASSEAGSNEKLFF. The CDR3 bases are TGTGCCAGCAGTGAAGCCGGCAGTAATGAAAAACTGTTTTTT.

The genes are TRBV18 and TRBJ2-3; D is unresolved. Trimming took off 4 bases at V and 0 bases at J, with 2 bases between the two ends. Germline V gene sequence: CDR1 KGHSH, CDR2 LQKENI. The CDR3 contains 12 residues. CDR3 residues: CASSLSTDTQYF. DNA for the CDR3: TGTGCCAGCTCACTTAGCACAGATACGCAGTATTTT.

This clone turned up a few times. V and J are TRBV6-6 and TRBJ1-1, with no clear D. Trimming pared 6 bases from V and 0 bases from J, leaving 14 bases between. There are 15 residues in the CDR3. Germline V gene data show CDR1 as MNHNY and CDR2 as SVGAGI (reference sequence). CDR3 residues: CASRAREGLNTEAFF. The CDR3 DNA is TGTGCCAGCAGGGCGCGGGAAGGGCTGAACACTGAAGCTTTCTTT.

The chain links TRBV30 to TRBJ2-3; 9 bases align to TRBD2. The junction had 10 bases not matched to a gene; V was cut back by 8 bases and J by 1 base. The germline V gene has CDR1 GTSNPN and CDR2 SVGIG (reference sequence). The CDR3 spans 15 residues. Here the CDR3 reads CAATLSGRRTDTQYF. The CDR3 region has the DNA TGTGCCGCCACCCTCAGCGGGAGGCGCACAGATACGCAGTATTTT.

The gene calls are TRBV7-2 and TRBJ1-3; D possibly corresponds to TRBD1 (5 bases). The CDR3 extends over 13 amino acids. Trimming removed 4 bases at V and 7 bases at J, with 11 bases between. Germline V gives CDR1 SGHTA, CDR2 FQGNSA. The CDR3 sequence: CASSWDPPNTIYF. The CDR3 DNA is TGTGCCAGCAGCTGGGACCCCCCGAACACCATATATTTT.

The chain has TRBV6-1 and TRBJ1-2; 7 bases align to TRBD1. J was trimmed by 3 bases and V by 5 bases; bases with no gene match: 3. In germline, CDR1 is MNHNS, CDR2 SASEGT. This CDR3 is 13 amino acids long. The CDR3: CASSSDRDYGYTF. For the CDR3, the DNA is TGTGCCAGCAGTTCCGACAGGGACTATGGCTACACCTTC.

J is TRBJ2-7 and V is TRBV29-1; TRBD2 is a possible D gene (7 bases). CDR1 is SQVTM, CDR2 ANQGSEA, per germline. This CDR3 has 11 residues. The V gene lost 8 bases and the J gene lost 5 bases, with 13 bases spanning the gap. CDR3 bases: TGCAGCACCAGGGGAGGGGACGAGCAGTACTTC. This codes for CSTRGGDEQYF.

J is TRBJ2-7 and V is TRBV30, with TRBD2 identical over 11 bases. V was pared by 2 bases and J by 0 bases, with 18 bases of the junction left unmatched. The CDR3 runs 20 residues. The germline V gene has CDR1 GTSNPN and CDR2 SVGIG (reference sequence). CDR3: CAWSPHRKGTSGMHSYEQYF. The CDR3 DNA is TGTGCCTGGAGTCCCCACCGGAAGGGGACTAGCGGTATGCACTCCTACGAGCAGTACTTC.

V gene TRBV6-5 combines with J gene TRBJ1-2; possible D gene TRBD1, 6 bases. The CDR3 runs 13 residues. V lost 8 bases to trimming and J lost 1 base, with 11 bases between them. Germline loops: CDR1 MNHEY, CDR2 SVGAGI. CDR3 DNA sequence: TGTGCCAGCCGCCGGACAGATAACTATGGCTACACCTTC. It translates to CASRRTDNYGYTF.

The J gene is TRBJ2-7, the V gene TRBV9; D possibly corresponds to TRBD2 (6 bases). Germline V gene sequence: CDR1 SGDLS, CDR2 YYNGEE. This CDR3 is built from 15 residues. Trimming shortened V by 0 bases and J by 3 bases, and 13 bases separated the two germline ends. The CDR3: CASSVGILGGYEQYF. DNA of the CDR3: TGTGCCAGCAGCGTAGGGATCCTCGGGGGCTACGAGCAGTACTTC.

This chain joins TRBV6-5 and TRBJ2-7; D is undetermined. Germline CDR1 is MNHEY and CDR2 is SVGAGI. V lost 2 bases, J lost 3 bases, and 8 bases lay in between. This CDR3 region has 13 residues. For the CDR3, the DNA is TGTGCCAGCAGTTACCGACCCGACTACGAGCAGTACTTC. This encodes CASSYRPDYEQYF.

This clone appeared a single time. The chain recombines TRBV7-2 with TRBJ2-7, with 7 nucleotides matching TRBD2. Germline loops: CDR1 SGHTA, CDR2 FQGNSA. Trimming at V came to 3 bases and at J to 4 bases, leaving 9 bases not matched to a gene. This CDR3 is built from 15 residues. The CDR3 DNA sequence: TGTGCCAGCAGCTTGGGAGGGGCGATTTCTTACGAGCAGTACTTC. Translated: CASSLGGAISYEQYF.

V gene TRBV6-1 combines with J gene TRBJ2-2; either TRBD1 or TRBD2 may supply D (6 bases each). The CDR3 spans 13 residues. V lost 10 bases and J 5 bases, leaving 14 bases between the germline ends. Germline-derived CDR1 and CDR2 are MNHNS and SASEGT. The chain's CDR3 is CATTRGRTGELFF. CDR3 nucleotide sequence: TGTGCCACCACTCGGGGGCGGACCGGGGAGCTGTTTTTT.

This clone was observed once. J is TRBJ2-7 and V is TRBV6-1; no firm D call. V lost 5 bases, J lost 3 bases, and 11 bases lay in between. The CDR3 contains 13 residues. Germline V gene lookup returns CDR1 MNHNS and CDR2 SASEGT. As DNA, the CDR3 is TGTGCCAGCAGTTTGGACCCGTTCTACGAGCAGTACTTC. This encodes CASSLDPFYEQYF.